Below, 17 T cell receptor beta chains from the same sample are listed, as sequenced in a study of graft-versus-host responses after intestinal transplantation. Method: immunoSEQ multiplex PCR; TCRdb's copy keeps in-frame clones and lacks some. The sample yields tens of thousands of clones, less than 95% seen once. These receptors are not linked to any known antigen. Sequences were derived from unstimulated CD4+ T cells sorted from spleen or lymph node cells, sampled before transplant. These receptors were taken from a human donor who was the organ donor for an intestinal transplant.

To note about this clone: Other DNA sequences from this sample encode an identical CDR3 as well. V is TRBV27 and J is TRBJ2-7; 8 nucleotides align to TRBD2. With V trimmed by 5 bases and J by 2 bases, 20 bases remained unmatched. The CDR3 covers 19 residues. Looked up from germline, CDR1 is MNHEY and CDR2 is SMNVEV (reference sequence). Written as DNA, the CDR3 is TGTGCCAGCAGTCTCACGGGGGGGGTTGGGGGCGCCCATCCCTACGAGCAGTACTTC. Its translation: CASSLTGGVGGAHPYEQYF.

The chain uses TRBV25-1 and TRBJ1-1; 7 positions agree with TRBD1. The germline V gene encodes CDR1 MGHDK and CDR2 SYGVNS. With 8 bases clipped from V and 1 base from J, the junction kept 7 bases outside the gene matches. The CDR3 contains 14 residues. In DNA, the CDR3 is TGTGCCAGCGGGAAACAGGGGACGAACACTGAAGCTTTCTTT. The encoded protein is CASGKQGTNTEAFF.

The rearrangement uses TRBV30 and TRBJ2-2; D unresolved. CDR1 is GTSNPN, CDR2 SVGIG, per germline (reference sequence). V was trimmed by 5 bases and J by 5 bases, leaving 12 bases between them. The CDR3 has 13 residues. The CDR3: CAWATDSTGELFF. The CDR3 bases are TGTGCCTGGGCAACGGATTCAACCGGGGAGCTGTTTTTT.

This clone turned up a few times. The chain uses TRBV6-1 and TRBJ2-3; D is uncertain. The V end was cut by 6 bases, the J end by 1 base, with 8 bases between. This CDR3 contains 13 residues. CDR1 and CDR2 (germline): MNHNS, SASEGT. The CDR3 DNA sequence: TGTGCCAGCAGGAGGCCAGGCACAGATACGCAGTATTTT. Translation gives CASRRPGTDTQYF.

As regards this clone: Lacking the conserved final phenylalanine or tryptophan, this CDR3 likely reflects a read error. The CDR3 bases are TGTGCCGGCAGTGAGTCTCATAATTCACCCCTCCACCTT. It specifies CAGSESHNSPLHL. This rearrangement joins TRBV6-6 to TRBJ1-6; D call uncertain. Germline CDR1 reads MNHNY; CDR2 reads SVGAGI (reference sequence). This CDR3 is built from 13 residues.

This chain joins TRBV9 and TRBJ1-5, with D maybe TRBD1 (6 bases). Trimming shortened V by 2 bases and J by 5 bases, and 14 bases separated the two germline ends. The CDR3 extends over 15 amino acids. Per the germline V gene, CDR1 is SGDLS and CDR2 is YYNGEE. The CDR3 sequence is CASSVGQGSYQPQHF. The CDR3 DNA follows: TGTGCCAGCAGCGTTGGGCAGGGGTCGTATCAGCCCCAGCATTTT.

The rearrangement joins TRBV27 to TRBJ1-3; D is possibly TRBD1 (5 bases). CDR3 length: 15 amino acids. The V end lost 3 bases, the J end lost 2 bases, and 11 bases lay between the germline ends. Germline-derived CDR1 and CDR2 are MNHEY and SMNVEV (reference sequence). DNA for the CDR3: TGTGCCAGCAGTTTGAGGGGCCGAACTGGAAACACCATATATTTT. Its protein is CASSLRGRTGNTIYF.

CDR3: CASSPRQFSGPNYGYTF. The CDR3 DNA follows: TGTGCCAGCAGCCCCCGACAGTTCTCTGGGCCTAACTATGGCTACACCTTC. The V gene is TRBV7-2, the J gene TRBJ1-2, with D tentatively TRBD1 (5 bases). From germline, CDR1 is SGHTA and CDR2 FQGNSA. The CDR3 spans 17 residues. The V end lost 5 bases, the J end lost 0 bases, and 19 bases lay between the germline ends.

This clone was observed a single time. The chain is built from TRBV28 and TRBJ2-1; no reliable D call. V lost 6 bases, J lost 0 bases, and 15 bases lay in between. CDR3 length: 16 amino acids. Per germline, CDR1 MDHEN and CDR2 SYDVKM. The CDR3 coding sequence is TGTGCCAGCAGCTCATATAGGCCGAGCTCCTACAATGAGCAGTTCTTC. It yields the protein CASSSYRPSSYNEQFF.

This rearrangement joins TRBV7-8 to TRBJ2-7; D not resolved. Trimming took off 4 bases at V and 0 bases at J, with 7 bases between the two ends. Germline V CDR1 and CDR2: SGHVS, FQNEAQ. The CDR3 is 13 amino acids. CDR3 residues: CASSSDASYEQYF. For the CDR3, the DNA is TGTGCCAGCAGCTCGGACGCCTCCTACGAGCAGTACTTC.

The V and J genes are TRBV10-3 and TRBJ1-4, with TRBD1 matching 9 bases. Trimming cost V 2 bases and J 8 bases; bases outside gene matches: 3. Germline V gene data show CDR1 as ENHRY and CDR2 as SYGVKD. The CDR3 sequence is 14 residues long. CDR3 DNA sequence: TGTGCCATCAGTGAGGGACAGGGGTTGGAAAAACTGTTTTTT. As protein: CAISEGQGLEKLFF.

This sequence joins TRBV28 and TRBJ1-2; 7 nucleotides align to TRBD1. The CDR3 contains 17 residues. Trimming took 2 bases from V and 4 from J; bases not matched to a gene: 13. CDR1 is MDHEN, CDR2 SYDVKM, per germline. CDR3 sequence (DNA): TGTGCCAGCAGTTTAGCCCTGGCCGGGACAGCGTCCTATGGCTACACCTTC. This sequence encodes CASSLALAGTASYGYTF.

The chain couples TRBV4-2 to TRBJ2-3; D might be TRBD2 (5 bases). Trimming removed 5 bases from V and 2 bases from J, with 11 bases in between. Germline loops: CDR1 LGHNA, CDR2 YNFKEQ. The CDR3 runs to 14 residues. The CDR3 here is CASSSGRDTDTQYF. CDR3 DNA: TGTGCCAGCAGCAGCGGACGCGACACAGATACGCAGTATTTT.

The chain is built from TRBV11-3 and TRBJ1-2; TRBD1 aligns across 7 bases. The CDR3 runs 14 residues. CDR1 and CDR2 from the germline V gene are SGHNT and YENEEA. J lost 5 bases, V lost 5 bases, and 8 bases had no gene match. The chain's CDR3 is CASSPGTAIYGYTF. Written as DNA, the CDR3 is TGTGCCAGCAGCCCAGGGACAGCCATTTATGGCTACACCTTC.

The chain couples TRBV6-5 to TRBJ1-5; D is ambiguous. The germline V gene encodes CDR1 MNHEY and CDR2 SVGAGI. The CDR3 extends over 15 amino acids. V lost 6 bases, J lost 0 bases, and 12 bases lay in between. Written as DNA, the CDR3 is TGTGCCAGCAGGGAGCGCCCCGATAGCAATCAGCCCCAGCATTTT. Amino acid sequence: CASRERPDSNQPQHF.

V and J are TRBV28 and TRBJ2-7; the D is unclear. The V end was cut by 6 bases, the J end by 4 bases, with 10 bases between. CDR3 length equals 12 residues. CDR1 is MDHEN, CDR2 SYDVKM, per germline. CDR3 sequence: CASSPPEYEQYF. For the CDR3, the DNA is TGTGCCAGCAGCCCCCCGGAGTACGAGCAGTACTTC.

This sequence joins TRBV9 and TRBJ2-6; D call uncertain. Per the germline V gene, CDR1 is SGDLS and CDR2 is YYNGEE. The germline V and J ends were trimmed by 0 bases and 0 bases, with 4 bases remaining between them. The CDR3 contains 15 residues. The CDR3 nucleotides read TGTGCCAGCAGCGTAGGGGGCTCTGGGGCCAACGTCCTGACTTTC. It codes for CASSVGGSGANVLTF.